The 9 T cell receptor beta chains given below trace back to one sample, sequenced in a study of blood T cell repertoires in COVID-19. TCRdb's table, derived via immunoSEQ multiplex PCR, lists solely in-frame clones and lacks some. Of some 260,000 clones in the sample, 88% were seen once. The sample taken for sequencing was peripheral blood. Receptors were obtained from a human donor in a cohort sampled during active COVID-19.

This clone appeared a single time. V and J are TRBV27 and TRBJ2-3; D is possibly TRBD1 (5 bases). Trimming removed 2 bases at V and 5 bases at J, with 8 bases between. This CDR3 region has 13 residues. Germline-derived CDR1 and CDR2 are MNHEY and SMNVEV (reference sequence). CDR3 residues: CASSLQGRDTQYF. CDR3 nucleotide sequence: TGTGCCAGCAGTTTACAGGGTCGAGATACGCAGTATTTT.

CDR3 sequence: CASSYSPQGDGYTF. CDR3 in DNA: TGTGCCAGCAGTTACTCTCCGCAGGGTGATGGCTACACCTTC. The gene calls are TRBV6-5 and TRBJ1-2, with a tentative D call TRBD1 (5 bases). Looked up from germline, CDR1 is MNHEY and CDR2 is SVGAGI. This CDR3 contains 14 residues. Trimming removed 0 bases at V and 6 bases at J, with 11 bases between.

This clone was found once. This chain links TRBV5-1 with TRBJ1-4, with TRBD1 matching over 10 bases. Germline CDR1 SGHRS, CDR2 YFSETQ. The CDR3 runs 15 residues. J gave up 8 bases and V 4 bases, and 8 bases lay outside the gene matches. The CDR3 DNA sequence: TGCGCCAGCAGCGGGGGGACAGGGGCTGGCGAAAAACTGTTTTTT. Translating it yields CASSGGTGAGEKLFF.

J is TRBJ1-2 and V is TRBV7-2; 10 bases match TRBD1. The CDR3 length is 16 residues. With 1 base clipped from V and 6 bases from J, the junction kept 8 bases outside the gene matches. Germline lookup yields CDR1 SGHTA and CDR2 FQGNSA. The CDR3 DNA reads as TGTGCCAGCAGCTTAGGGGGACAGGGGTTTTGGAATGGCTACACCTTC. This sequence encodes CASSLGGQGFWNGYTF.

Only one count was recorded for this clone. The chain is built from TRBV29-1 and TRBJ1-1; 8 bases line up with TRBD1. Germline V gives CDR1 SQVTM, CDR2 ANQGSEA. This CDR3 is built from 13 residues. J lost 1 base, V lost 7 bases, and 5 bases had no gene match. CDR3 DNA: TGCAGCGGTAACAGGGGGGGGAACACTGAAGCTTTCTTT. Its protein is CSGNRGGNTEAFF. Full variable domain (outside the CDR3, taken from reference TRBV29-1 and TRBJ1-1): SAVISQKPSRDICQRGTSLTIQCQVDSQVTMMFWYRQQPGQSLTLIATANQGSEATYESGFVIDKFPISRPNLTFSTLTVSNMSPEDSSIYLCSGNRGGNTEAFFGQGTRLTVV.

This clone was seen just once. The V gene is TRBV12-5, the J gene TRBJ2-1; 7 nucleotides align to TRBD1. With 6 bases clipped from V and 0 bases from J, the junction kept 8 bases outside the gene matches. Germline assignment: CDR1 LGHNT and CDR2 FRNRAP. The CDR3 consists of 16 residues. The CDR3 nucleotides read TGTGCTAGTGGGCGCCCAGGGGGAAGCTCCTACAATGAGCAGTTCTTC. It encodes CASGRPGGSSYNEQFF.

The chain joins TRBV4-3 to TRBJ2-1; 8 bases agree with TRBD1. The germline gives CDR1 LGHNA, CDR2 YSLEER. V was clipped by 5 bases and J by 7 bases; unmatched bases: 10. The length of the CDR3 is 15 residues. CDR3 sequence: CASSVQTGAWNEQFF. CDR3 coding DNA: TGCGCCAGCAGCGTTCAGACAGGGGCCTGGAATGAGCAGTTCTTC.

The table lists this clone with a few counts. The chain joins TRBV6-2 or TRBV6-3 to TRBJ1-5; perhaps TRBD1 as D (5 bases). Trimming cost V 5 bases and J 5 bases, with 7 bases left between them. The CDR3 extends over 12 amino acids. Germline CDR1 and CDR2: MNHEY and SVGEGT. CDR3 protein: CASSQGYQPQHF. As DNA, the CDR3 is TGTGCCAGCAGTCAGGGATATCAGCCCCAGCATTTT.

CDR3 nucleotide sequence: TGTGCCAGCAGCGTTGGATCCCTAGCGGGAGGGCCGGGTAGGATAGATACGCAGTATTTT. Residues: CASSVGSLAGGPGRIDTQYF. The J gene is TRBJ2-3, the V gene TRBV13, with 12 bases lining up with TRBD2. Germline trimming cut 5 bases from V and 5 bases from J; bases unmatched to any gene: 20. The CDR3 loop spans 20 amino acids. Germline lookup yields CDR1 PRHDT and CDR2 FYEKMQ (reference sequence).